This TCR beta chain was recovered during a study of T cell responses to AZD1222 COVID-19 vaccine. The protocol was immunoSEQ multiplex PCR, while the TCRdb copy is restricted to in-frame clones and leaves out a portion. The sample consists of about 100,000 clones, around nine tenths of them appearing once. For this clone: Its antigen is still unknown.

From germline, CDR1 is MNHEY and CDR2 SMNVEV (reference sequence). V was clipped by 4 bases and J by 1 base, with 10 bases between them. The CDR3 spans 14 residues. Study-wide results and caveats: Spike-specific TCR breadth and depth rose after two AZD1222 doses. Seropositive status at baseline applied to only five to seven AZD1222 recipients.

The TCR sequence derives from an adult who received the MenACWY meningococcal vaccine as a control. The specimen was peripheral blood, collected 28 days after the second dose of the MenACWY control vaccine. The V gene is TRBV27, the J gene TRBJ1-1; D is undetermined. The CDR3 DNA reads TGTGCCAGCAGTTCAAGGACGGGGAACACTGAAGCTTTCTTT. This translates into CASSSRTGNTEAFF.